Below, 3 T cell receptor beta chains from the same sample are listed, as sequenced in a study of breast tumors, draining lymph nodes, adjacent tissues (dated by TCRdb to 2015 to 2016). Receptor libraries were prepared by multiplex PCR. Data came from an Illumina HiSeq 2000. Using fastp at Q25 and MiXCR, TCRdb reprocessed the public reads and kept productive beta chains. Identical CDR3 proteins give one entry, which carries the most common genes and DNA. A total of about 60,000 distinct CDR3 sequences appear in this sample, 45% to 60% of them only once. The ten biggest clones cover roughly 20% of the sample. The sequencing input was breast tumor tissue. The origin of the receptors is a female donor with breast cancer. Some clones in this sample may be carry-over from other donors' samples.

This clonotype was found many times. This rearrangement joins TRBV6-1 to TRBJ1-2, with 10 nucleotides matching TRBD1. Germline trimming cut 1 base from V and 3 bases from J; bases unmatched to any gene: 8. This CDR3 comprises 17 residues. Germline V CDR1 and CDR2: MNHNS, SASEGT. The CDR3 DNA reads as TGTGCCAGCAGTGAAGGTTGGGGGACAGGGGTCGACTATGGCTACACCTTC. Translation gives CASSEGWGTGVDYGYTF.

In this sample, this clonotype turned up many times. The rearrangement joins TRBV30 to TRBJ2-7; 8 bases match TRBD1. J lost 6 bases, V lost 2 bases, and 3 bases had no gene match. The germline V gene has CDR1 GTSNPN and CDR2 SVGIG (reference sequence). The CDR3 sequence is 12 residues long. CDR3 residues: CAWSSTGGEQYF. The CDR3 nucleotides are TGTGCCTGGAGTTCAACAGGGGGCGAGCAGTACTTC.

The chain joins TRBV5-4 to TRBJ2-3, with 10 positions matching TRBD2. CDR1 is SGHNT, CDR2 YYREEE, per germline (reference sequence). Unmatched junction bases numbered 10, after V lost 0 bases and J lost 6 bases. There are 17 residues in the CDR3. CDR3 coding DNA: TGTGCCAGCAGCTTGGCAAGGCCTAGCGGGAGTCGCGATACGCAGTATTTT. It is translated as CASSLARPSGSRDTQYF.